This T cell receptor beta chain is drawn from a study of cytomegalovirus exposure and HLA in healthy donors. Study-level background: Membership in the Caucasian-associated ancestry cluster was found for around 85% of approximately 380 genotyped donors.

60 Vbeta and 13 Jbeta primers were used in PCR. Assay used: immunoSEQ multiplex PCR; TCRdb lists only in-frame clones, some missing. Of about 220,000 clones listed, around 75% are singletons. The CDR3 has 14 residues. Study results and caveats: Evidence from a later analysis indicated that most CMV-associated TCR beta chains looked HLA-restricted. Accounts indicate the classifier identified cytomegalovirus status with strong specificity and sensitivity. Some V segments, including TRBV6-2 and TRBV6-3, were excluded as indistinguishable.

A note on this clone: What it binds is not known.

The V and J genes are TRBV21-1 and TRBJ1-6; the table's TRBD1 call for D was not verified on the DNA. TRBV21-1 counts as a pseudogene. Sequencing used PBMCs. The TCR originated in a woman between 25 and 40 years old in good health and CMV-seronegative. Here the CDR3 reads CASSSRITVCLLHF. Here the CDR3 DNA reads TGTGCCAGCAGCTCTCGGATAACAGTTTGTCTCCTCCACTTT.